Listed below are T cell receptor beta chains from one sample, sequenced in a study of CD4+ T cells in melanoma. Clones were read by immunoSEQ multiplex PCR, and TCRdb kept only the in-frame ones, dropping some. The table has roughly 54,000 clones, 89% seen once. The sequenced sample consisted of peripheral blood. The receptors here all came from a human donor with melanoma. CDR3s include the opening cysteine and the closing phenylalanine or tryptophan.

CDR3: CASLWDSGPSSYEQYF
V: TRBV6-6

CDR3: CASSQDLLTTSYEQYF
V: TRBV4-2

CDR3: CASSVGYRGSTEAFF
V: TRBV9

CDR3: CASSLQITNEKLFF
V: TRBV28

CDR3: CASSSSGYGYTF
V: TRBV28

CDR3: CASSLAPGVTYEQYF
V: TRBV27

CDR3: CASSVWSTDTQYF
V: TRBV7-3

CDR3: CASRAPNTGELFF
V: TRBV10-1

CDR3: CASSPQGGPYNEQFF
V: TRBV4-1

CDR3: CASSSAYEQYF
V: TRBV9

CDR3: CASSLEQGLPYEQYF
V: TRBV5-1

CDR3: CASSSRQGADTEAFF
V: TRBV7-9

CDR3: CASSSLSEGDHSPLHF
V: TRBV28

CDR3: CASSIRDGPYNEQFF
V: TRBV9

CDR3: CASSIGGNQPQHF
V: TRBV19

CDR3: CASSPGQGPYEQYF
V: TRBV27

CDR3: CASSLLASGGRTDTQYF
V: TRBV5-1

CDR3: CASSLPFGSHTQYF
V: TRBV7-2

CDR3: CASSLGGVPGYTF
V: TRBV7-2

CDR3: CAISESRGLADYNEQFF
V: TRBV10-3

CDR3: CASSLGQLDTQYF
V: TRBV7-3

CDR3: CSVATETQYF
V: TRBV29-1

CDR3: CASSAGTPSSYEQYF
V: TRBV27

CDR3: CASSPGQGPQAFF
V: TRBV6-1

CDR3: CASSIGPDTQYF
V: TRBV19

CDR3: CASNWGFAEHGYTF
V: TRBV19

CDR3: CASSLTPGQGKAFF
V: TRBV19

CDR3: CASRFLADSNQPQHF
V: TRBV27

CDR3: CASSGGTTNEKLFF
V: TRBV7-9

CDR3: CASSLEGARDRPYNEQFF
V: TRBV13

CDR3: CASSARESSYNEQFF
V: TRBV27

CDR3: CASRAWTGPSYEQYF
V: TRBV2

CDR3: CASSPWTGNNSPLHF
V: TRBV14

CDR3: CASSRTSGTDTQYF
V: TRBV7-9

CDR3: CASSLSGGTGELFF
V: TRBV7-2

CDR3: CAIGIPTDTQYF
V: TRBV10-3

CDR3: CASTQPAGLDGYTF
V: TRBV7-9

CDR3: CASSLATGGSYNEQFF
V: TRBV5-1

CDR3: CASSLSETRYGYTF
V: TRBV5-4

CDR3: CASSLPVWDRDHEQYF
V: TRBV7-9

CDR3: CASSFGGAEAFF
V: TRBV27

CDR3: CASSGGSGANVLTF
V: TRBV6-4